The rows below give T cell receptor beta chains drawn from one sample of a study of T-cell memory formation after mild COVID-19. TCRdb re-called the 5' RACE reads through MiXCR, storing one row per CDR3 protein. The table lists roughly 500,000 distinct CDR3 sequences, roughly 22% of them singletons, with around 13% in the top ten. The sequencing input was PBMCs or a T cell subset sorted from them (not recorded which). These receptors originate from an adult woman who had mild COVID-19 (a few samples of this study predate the infection). Cell type and time point are not known. Both conserved end residues are trimmed from each CDR3. The D gene is left open where the match is weak.

J gene: TRBJ2-1
V gene: TRBV29-1
D gene: .
CDR3 protein: SVEAGYSYNEQF

J gene: TRBJ2-2
V gene: TRBV5-1
D gene: TRBD1
CDR3 protein: ASMSGGAGYTGELF

J gene: TRBJ1-2
V gene: TRBV6-5
D gene: .
CDR3 protein: ASSYSPVSLGRGYT

J gene: TRBJ2-2
V gene: TRBV6-6
D gene: TRBD1
CDR3 protein: ASRIRDSYTGELF

J gene: TRBJ1-1
V gene: TRBV5-1
D gene: .
CDR3 protein: ASSLNGRVGFGEAF

J gene: TRBJ2-1
V gene: TRBV12-3/TRBV12-4
D gene: TRBD2
CDR3 protein: ASSLVGGLANEQF

J gene: TRBJ2-7
V gene: TRBV7-6
D gene: TRBD2
CDR3 protein: ASSLAPGLAGEGHEQY

J gene: TRBJ2-5
V gene: TRBV7-9
D gene: .
CDR3 protein: ASSKQETQY

J gene: TRBJ1-5
V gene: TRBV7-2
D gene: .
CDR3 protein: ASSLDGRSQPQH

J gene: TRBJ2-6
V gene: TRBV5-1
D gene: .
CDR3 protein: ASSPDSYSGANVLT

J gene: TRBJ2-5
V gene: TRBV5-6
D gene: TRBD1
CDR3 protein: ASSRDRGVRETQY

J gene: TRBJ2-4
V gene: TRBV11-3
D gene: .
CDR3 protein: ASSLGSARTGAKNIQY

J gene: TRBJ2-3
V gene: TRBV7-9
D gene: TRBD2
CDR3 protein: ASGPIAGVTDTQY

J gene: TRBJ1-1
V gene: TRBV7-2
D gene: .
CDR3 protein: ASSLDVGPNTEAF

J gene: TRBJ1-1
V gene: TRBV6-6
D gene: .
CDR3 protein: ASSGHGGQNTEAF

J gene: TRBJ2-4
V gene: TRBV5-5
D gene: .
CDR3 protein: ASSIRAGFPQY

J gene: TRBJ2-7
V gene: TRBV12-3/TRBV12-4
D gene: .
CDR3 protein: ASRKAGGGAEQY

J gene: TRBJ2-1
V gene: TRBV7-9
D gene: .
CDR3 protein: ASSLPRERGNEQF

J gene: TRBJ1-2
V gene: TRBV6-5
D gene: .
CDR3 protein: ASKYNRLYYGYT

J gene: TRBJ2-7
V gene: TRBV6-5
D gene: TRBD2
CDR3 protein: ASSQTSGGAGEQY

J gene: TRBJ2-7
V gene: TRBV5-6
D gene: .
CDR3 protein: ASSFYRRLEQY

J gene: TRBJ2-4
V gene: TRBV30
D gene: TRBD1
CDR3 protein: AWSVKGQGNDIQY

J gene: TRBJ2-3
V gene: TRBV2
D gene: .
CDR3 protein: ASSERVVGPTQY

J gene: TRBJ2-7
V gene: TRBV6-5
D gene: .
CDR3 protein: ASSYAARSNYEQY

J gene: TRBJ2-1
V gene: TRBV7-8
D gene: .
CDR3 protein: ASSQGGESNNEQF

J gene: TRBJ2-1
V gene: TRBV30
D gene: .
CDR3 protein: AWSVDLYNEQF

J gene: TRBJ2-3
V gene: TRBV24-1
D gene: TRBD2
CDR3 protein: ATSDPTPGGPTDTQY

J gene: TRBJ1-5
V gene: TRBV15
D gene: .
CDR3 protein: ATSRDRGVGQPQH

J gene: TRBJ1-2
V gene: TRBV6-5
D gene: .
CDR3 protein: ASRITPGTAYGYT

J gene: TRBJ2-1
V gene: TRBV6-5
D gene: TRBD2
CDR3 protein: ASQMGLAAYNEQF

J gene: TRBJ2-3
V gene: TRBV2
D gene: TRBD1
CDR3 protein: ASGRTGTAADTQY

J gene: TRBJ2-7
V gene: TRBV6-6
D gene: .
CDR3 protein: ASSYPPPSGGHEQY

J gene: TRBJ2-1
V gene: TRBV3-1
D gene: .
CDR3 protein: ASSPEVGPPYNEQF

J gene: TRBJ1-2
V gene: TRBV6-5
D gene: .
CDR3 protein: ASSTGTRFGYGYT

J gene: TRBJ2-3
V gene: TRBV2
D gene: .
CDR3 protein: ASSDGSYTDTQY

J gene: TRBJ1-2
V gene: TRBV4-2
D gene: .
CDR3 protein: ASSQDEAADYGYT

J gene: TRBJ1-2
V gene: TRBV11-2
D gene: .
CDR3 protein: ASSLEGGGSGYT

J gene: TRBJ1-5
V gene: TRBV20-1
D gene: .
CDR3 protein: SARSVGSQPQH

J gene: TRBJ2-5
V gene: TRBV20-1
D gene: .
CDR3 protein: SAPKPGEETQY

J gene: TRBJ2-3
V gene: TRBV19
D gene: .
CDR3 protein: ASSIWDTQY

J gene: TRBJ2-3
V gene: TRBV5-1
D gene: .
CDR3 protein: ASGRELTDTQY

J gene: TRBJ1-6
V gene: TRBV5-5
D gene: .
CDR3 protein: ASSSRWGESYNSPLH

J gene: TRBJ1-1
V gene: TRBV5-1
D gene: .
CDR3 protein: ASSLIQGGNTEAF

J gene: TRBJ2-5
V gene: TRBV4-2
D gene: .
CDR3 protein: ASSQDAGFGEETQY

J gene: TRBJ2-2
V gene: TRBV30
D gene: TRBD2
CDR3 protein: AWRLAGVPCTGELF

J gene: TRBJ2-3
V gene: TRBV29-1
D gene: .
CDR3 protein: SVEVRGGNTDTQY

J gene: TRBJ2-3
V gene: TRBV9
D gene: .
CDR3 protein: ASSVGAADTQY

J gene: TRBJ1-5
V gene: TRBV20-1
D gene: TRBD1
CDR3 protein: SAADRTGIAGGQPQH

J gene: TRBJ1-2
V gene: TRBV11-2
D gene: .
CDR3 protein: ASSRTAYYGYT

J gene: TRBJ1-1
V gene: TRBV7-6
D gene: .
CDR3 protein: ASSLEQGLTEAF

J gene: TRBJ2-1
V gene: TRBV4-1
D gene: .
CDR3 protein: ASSHAGIPFYNEQF

J gene: TRBJ1-2
V gene: TRBV3-1
D gene: .
CDR3 protein: ASSQGTPVGYT

J gene: TRBJ2-7
V gene: TRBV11-2
D gene: TRBD2
CDR3 protein: ASSPERLAVEQY

J gene: TRBJ1-5
V gene: TRBV6-1
D gene: .
CDR3 protein: ASRTASNQPQH

J gene: TRBJ1-1
V gene: TRBV30
D gene: .
CDR3 protein: AWSLPQGNTEAF

J gene: TRBJ2-1
V gene: TRBV2
D gene: .
CDR3 protein: ASGRVGEQF

J gene: TRBJ1-5
V gene: TRBV27
D gene: .
CDR3 protein: ASSFERPVNQPQH

J gene: TRBJ1-1
V gene: TRBV3-1
D gene: TRBD1
CDR3 protein: ASSNSGQGVGEAF

J gene: TRBJ1-2
V gene: TRBV11-2
D gene: TRBD1
CDR3 protein: ASSSSRRQGSGYT

J gene: TRBJ1-6
V gene: TRBV5-1
D gene: TRBD1
CDR3 protein: ASSSRTGDSPLH